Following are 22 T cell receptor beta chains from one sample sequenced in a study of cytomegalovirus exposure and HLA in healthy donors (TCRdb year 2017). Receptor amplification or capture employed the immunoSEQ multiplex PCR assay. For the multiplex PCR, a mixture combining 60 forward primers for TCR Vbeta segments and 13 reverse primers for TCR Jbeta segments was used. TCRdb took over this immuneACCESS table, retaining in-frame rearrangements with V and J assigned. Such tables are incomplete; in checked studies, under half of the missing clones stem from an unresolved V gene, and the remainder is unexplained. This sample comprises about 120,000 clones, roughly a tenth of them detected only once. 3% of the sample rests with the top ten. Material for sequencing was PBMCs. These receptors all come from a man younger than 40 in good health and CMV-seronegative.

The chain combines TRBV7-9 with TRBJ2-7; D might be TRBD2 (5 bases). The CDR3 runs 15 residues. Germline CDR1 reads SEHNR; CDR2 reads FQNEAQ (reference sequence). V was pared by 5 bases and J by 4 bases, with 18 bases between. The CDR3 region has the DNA TGTGCCAGCAGCCCAGCTCGAGGGCCAGGATACGAGCAGTACTTC. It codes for CASSPARGPGYEQYF.

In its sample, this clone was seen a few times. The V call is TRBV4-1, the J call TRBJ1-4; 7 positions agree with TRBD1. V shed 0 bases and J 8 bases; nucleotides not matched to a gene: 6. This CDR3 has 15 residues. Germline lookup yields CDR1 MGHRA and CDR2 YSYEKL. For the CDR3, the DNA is TGCGCCAGCAGCCAAGATGAAGGGGGCGAGGAAAAACTGTTTTTT. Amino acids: CASSQDEGGEEKLFF.

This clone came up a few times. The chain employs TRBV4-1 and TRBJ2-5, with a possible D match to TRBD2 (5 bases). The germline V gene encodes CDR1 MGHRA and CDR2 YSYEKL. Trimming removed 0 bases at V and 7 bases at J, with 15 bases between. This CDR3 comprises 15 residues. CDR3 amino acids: CASSQERTARGTQYF. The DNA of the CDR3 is TGCGCCAGCAGCCAAGAGAGGACGGCACGGGGGACCCAGTACTTC.

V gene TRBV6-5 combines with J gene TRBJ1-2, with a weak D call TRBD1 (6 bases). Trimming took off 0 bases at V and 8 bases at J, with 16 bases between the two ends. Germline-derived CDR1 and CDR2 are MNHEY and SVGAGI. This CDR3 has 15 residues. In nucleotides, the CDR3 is TGTGCCAGCAGTTACTCGATAGGGGACGGACAGGGCTACACCTTC. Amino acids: CASSYSIGDGQGYTF.

In DNA form, the CDR3 reads TGTGCCAGTAGTATAGGGCCGGCGGGCTCTCAGCCCCAGCATTTT. It codes for CASSIGPAGSQPQHF. The chain combines TRBV19 with TRBJ1-5; D is undetermined. Germline CDR1 LNHDA, CDR2 SQIVND (reference sequence). The CDR3 is 15 amino acids. Trimming left V 1 base short and J 6 bases short, with 13 bases between.

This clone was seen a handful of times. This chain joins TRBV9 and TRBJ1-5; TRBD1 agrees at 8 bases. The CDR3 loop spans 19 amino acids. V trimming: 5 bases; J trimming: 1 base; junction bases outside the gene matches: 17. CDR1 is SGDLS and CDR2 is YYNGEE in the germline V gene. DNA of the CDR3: TGTGCCAGCAGAATAGGACAGGGCGAGCCGATCCAAAGCAATCAGCCCCAGCATTTT. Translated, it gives CASRIGQGEPIQSNQPQHF.

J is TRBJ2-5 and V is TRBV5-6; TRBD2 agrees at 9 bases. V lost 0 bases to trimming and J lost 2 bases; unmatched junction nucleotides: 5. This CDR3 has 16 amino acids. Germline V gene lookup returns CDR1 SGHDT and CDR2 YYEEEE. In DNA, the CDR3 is TGTGCCAGCAGCTTGGGGCTAGCGGGGCGGCAAGAGACCCAGTACTTC. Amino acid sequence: CASSLGLAGRQETQYF.

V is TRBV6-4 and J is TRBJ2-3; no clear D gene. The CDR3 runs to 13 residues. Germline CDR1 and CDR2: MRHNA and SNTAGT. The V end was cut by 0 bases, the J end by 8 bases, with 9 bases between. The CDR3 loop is CASSDSSGGTQYF. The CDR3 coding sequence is TGTGCCAGCAGTGACTCATCGGGTGGTACGCAGTATTTT.

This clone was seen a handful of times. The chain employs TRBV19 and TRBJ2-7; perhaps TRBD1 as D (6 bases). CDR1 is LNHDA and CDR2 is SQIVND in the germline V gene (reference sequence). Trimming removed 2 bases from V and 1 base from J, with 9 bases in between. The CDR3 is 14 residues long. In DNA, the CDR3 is TGTGCCAGTAGTATAATTGGACAGTCCTACGAGCAGTACTTC. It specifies CASSIIGQSYEQYF.

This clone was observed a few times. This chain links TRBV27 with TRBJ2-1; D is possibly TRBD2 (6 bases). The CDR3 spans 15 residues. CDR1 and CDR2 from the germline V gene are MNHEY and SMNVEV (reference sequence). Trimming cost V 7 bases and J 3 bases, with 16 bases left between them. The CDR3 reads CASTVRASDYNEQFF. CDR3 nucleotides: TGTGCCAGCACGGTAAGGGCTAGCGACTACAATGAGCAGTTCTTC.

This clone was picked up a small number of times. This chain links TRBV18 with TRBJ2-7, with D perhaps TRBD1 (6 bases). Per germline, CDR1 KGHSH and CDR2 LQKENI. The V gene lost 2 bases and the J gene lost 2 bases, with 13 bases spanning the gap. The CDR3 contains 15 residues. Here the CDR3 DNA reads TGTGCCAGCTCACCAATGGGACAAGTTACCTACGAGCAGTACTTC. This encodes CASSPMGQVTYEQYF.

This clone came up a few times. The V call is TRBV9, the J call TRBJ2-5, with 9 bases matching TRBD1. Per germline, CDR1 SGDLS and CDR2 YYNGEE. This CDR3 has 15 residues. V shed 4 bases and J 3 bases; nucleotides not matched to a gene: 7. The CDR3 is CASSRSGTGKETQYF. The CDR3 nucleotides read TGTGCCAGCAGCCGCTCCGGGACAGGGAAAGAGACCCAGTACTTC.

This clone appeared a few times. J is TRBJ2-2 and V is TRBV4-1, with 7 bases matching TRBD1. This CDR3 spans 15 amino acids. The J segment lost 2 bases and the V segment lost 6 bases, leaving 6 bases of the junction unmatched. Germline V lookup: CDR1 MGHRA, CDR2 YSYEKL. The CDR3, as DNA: TGCGCCAGCAGTGATAGGACAGGAAACACCGGGGAGCTGTTTTTT. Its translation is CASSDRTGNTGELFF.

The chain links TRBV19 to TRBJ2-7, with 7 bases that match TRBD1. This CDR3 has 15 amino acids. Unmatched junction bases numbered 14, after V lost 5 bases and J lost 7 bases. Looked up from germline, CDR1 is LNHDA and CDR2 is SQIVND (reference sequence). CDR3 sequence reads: CASSPRAGGIGEQYF. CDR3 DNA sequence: TGTGCCAGTAGTCCCCGGGCAGGGGGAATAGGGGAGCAGTACTTC.

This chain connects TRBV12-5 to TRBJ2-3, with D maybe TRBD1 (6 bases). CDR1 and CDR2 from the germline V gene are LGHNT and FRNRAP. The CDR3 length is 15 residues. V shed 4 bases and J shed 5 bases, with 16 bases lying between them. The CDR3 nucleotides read TGTGCTAGTGGTTCAGGACAGACAGAAGGAGATACGCAGTATTTT. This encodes CASGSGQTEGDTQYF.

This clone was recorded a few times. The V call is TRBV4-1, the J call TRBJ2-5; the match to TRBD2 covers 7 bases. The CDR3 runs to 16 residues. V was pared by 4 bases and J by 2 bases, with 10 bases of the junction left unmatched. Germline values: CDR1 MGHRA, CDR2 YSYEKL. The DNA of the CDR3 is TGCGCCAGCAGCCGGCCCGGGGGGACTTCTCAAGAGACCCAGTACTTC. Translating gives CASSRPGGTSQETQYF.

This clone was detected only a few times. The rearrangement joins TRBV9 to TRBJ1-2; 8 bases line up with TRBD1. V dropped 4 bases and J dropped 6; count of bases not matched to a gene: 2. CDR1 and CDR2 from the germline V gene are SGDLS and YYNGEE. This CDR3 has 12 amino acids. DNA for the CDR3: TGTGCCAGCAGCTTACAGGGGGATGGCTACACCTTC. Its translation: CASSLQGDGYTF.

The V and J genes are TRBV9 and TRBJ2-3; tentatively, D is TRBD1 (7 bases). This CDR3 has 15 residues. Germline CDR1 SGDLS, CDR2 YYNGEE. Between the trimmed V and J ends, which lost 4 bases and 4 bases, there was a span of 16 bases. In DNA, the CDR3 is TGTGCCAGCAGCACCAGGGGGGCAGGTCCAGATACGCAGTATTTT. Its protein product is CASSTRGAGPDTQYF.

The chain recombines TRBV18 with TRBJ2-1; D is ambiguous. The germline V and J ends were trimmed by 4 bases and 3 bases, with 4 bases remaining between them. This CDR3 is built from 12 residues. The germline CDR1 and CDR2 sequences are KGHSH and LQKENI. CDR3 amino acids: CASSQSYNEQFF. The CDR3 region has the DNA TGTGCCAGCTCACAGAGCTACAATGAGCAGTTCTTC.

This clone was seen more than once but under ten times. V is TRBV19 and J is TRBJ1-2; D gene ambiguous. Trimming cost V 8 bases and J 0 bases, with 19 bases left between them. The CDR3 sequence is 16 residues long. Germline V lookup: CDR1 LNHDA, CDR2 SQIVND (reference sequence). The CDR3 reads CASGPLWELANYGYTF. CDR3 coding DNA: TGTGCCAGTGGTCCTCTATGGGAGTTAGCTAACTATGGCTACACCTTC.

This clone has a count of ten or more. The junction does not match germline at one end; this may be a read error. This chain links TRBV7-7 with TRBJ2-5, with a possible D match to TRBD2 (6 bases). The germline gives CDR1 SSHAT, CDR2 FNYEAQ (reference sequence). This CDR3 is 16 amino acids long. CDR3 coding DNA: TGTGCTAGCAGCCCGGGAAGGCTAGCGAGGGGAGAGACCCAGTACTTC. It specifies CASSPGRLARGETQYF.

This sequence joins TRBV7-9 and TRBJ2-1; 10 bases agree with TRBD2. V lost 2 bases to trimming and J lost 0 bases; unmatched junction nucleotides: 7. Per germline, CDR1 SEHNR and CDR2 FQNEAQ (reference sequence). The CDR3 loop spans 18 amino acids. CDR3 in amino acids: CASSLSGLAGASYNEQFF. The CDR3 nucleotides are TGTGCCAGCAGCTTATCAGGCCTAGCGGGGGCCTCCTACAATGAGCAGTTCTTC.